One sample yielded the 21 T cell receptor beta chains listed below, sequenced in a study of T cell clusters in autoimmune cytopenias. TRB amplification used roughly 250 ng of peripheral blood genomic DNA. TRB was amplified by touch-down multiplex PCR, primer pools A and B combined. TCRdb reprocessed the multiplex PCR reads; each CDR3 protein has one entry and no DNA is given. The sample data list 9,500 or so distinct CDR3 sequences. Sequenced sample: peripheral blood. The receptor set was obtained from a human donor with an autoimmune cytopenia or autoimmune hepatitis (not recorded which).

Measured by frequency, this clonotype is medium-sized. CDR3 sequence: CASSINLYGYTF. The genes are TRBV19 and TRBJ1-2. Germline CDR1 LNHDA, CDR2 SQIVND (reference sequence). CDR3 length equals 12 residues.

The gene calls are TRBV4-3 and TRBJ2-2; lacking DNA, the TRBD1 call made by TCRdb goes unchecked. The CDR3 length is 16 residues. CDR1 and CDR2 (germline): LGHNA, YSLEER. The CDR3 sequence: CASSPSWDRTTGELFF.

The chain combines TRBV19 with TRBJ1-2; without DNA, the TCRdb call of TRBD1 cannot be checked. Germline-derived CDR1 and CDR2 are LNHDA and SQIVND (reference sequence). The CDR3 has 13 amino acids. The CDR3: CASSIQQGYGYTF.

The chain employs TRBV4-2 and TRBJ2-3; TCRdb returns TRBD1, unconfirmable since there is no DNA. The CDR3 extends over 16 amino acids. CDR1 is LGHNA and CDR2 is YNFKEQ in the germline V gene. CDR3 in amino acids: CASSQEPSPGADTQYF.

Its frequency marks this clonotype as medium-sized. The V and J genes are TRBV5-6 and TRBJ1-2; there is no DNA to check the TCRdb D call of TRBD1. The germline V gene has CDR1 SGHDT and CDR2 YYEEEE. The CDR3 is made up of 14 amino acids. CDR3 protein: CASSLQGFFYGYTF. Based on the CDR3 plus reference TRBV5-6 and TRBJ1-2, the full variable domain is DAGVTQSPTHLIKTRGQQVTLRCSPKSGHDTVSWYQQALGQGPQFIFQYYEEEERQRGNFPDRFSGHQFPNYSSELNVNALLLGDSALYLCASSLQGFFYGYTFGSGTRLTVV.

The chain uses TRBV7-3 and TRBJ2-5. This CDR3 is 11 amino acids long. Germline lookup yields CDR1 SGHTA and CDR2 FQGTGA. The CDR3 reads CDSSFWETQYF.

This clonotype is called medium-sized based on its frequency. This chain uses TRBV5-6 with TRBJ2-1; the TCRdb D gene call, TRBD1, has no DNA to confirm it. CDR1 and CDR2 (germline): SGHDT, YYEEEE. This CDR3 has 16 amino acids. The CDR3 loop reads CASSAKTGVDYNEQFF.

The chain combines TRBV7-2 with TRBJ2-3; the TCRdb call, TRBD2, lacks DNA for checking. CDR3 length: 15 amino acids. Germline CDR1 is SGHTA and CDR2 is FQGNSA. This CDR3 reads CASRRDPRDTDTQYF.

The CDR3 loop is CASSQDRGRGSPLHF. V usage is TRBV14 and J usage is TRBJ1-6; with no DNA, the TCRdb D assignment of TRBD1 cannot be verified. This CDR3 spans 15 amino acids. Per germline, CDR1 SGHDN and CDR2 FVKESK. The variable domain in full, with the rest retrieved from reference TRBV14 and TRBJ1-6, is EAGVTQFPSHSVIEKGQTVTLRCDPISGHDNLYWYRRVMGKEIKFLLHFVKESKQDESGMPNNRFLAERTGGTYSTLKVQPAELEDSGVYFCASSQDRGRGSPLHFGNGTRLTVT.

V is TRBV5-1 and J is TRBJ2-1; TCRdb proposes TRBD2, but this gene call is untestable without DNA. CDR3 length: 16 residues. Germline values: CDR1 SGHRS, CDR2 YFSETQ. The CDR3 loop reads CASSLGPSGGNNEQFF. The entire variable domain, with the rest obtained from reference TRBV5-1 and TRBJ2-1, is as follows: KAGVTQTPRYLIKTRGQQVTLSCSPISGHRSVSWYQQTPGQGLQFLFEYFSETQRNKGNFPGRFSGRQFSNSRSEMNVSTLELGDSALYLCASSLGPSGGNNEQFFGPGTRLTVL.

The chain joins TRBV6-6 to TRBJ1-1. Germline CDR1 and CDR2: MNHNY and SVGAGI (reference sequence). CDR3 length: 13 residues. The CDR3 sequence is CASSYTQATEAFF.

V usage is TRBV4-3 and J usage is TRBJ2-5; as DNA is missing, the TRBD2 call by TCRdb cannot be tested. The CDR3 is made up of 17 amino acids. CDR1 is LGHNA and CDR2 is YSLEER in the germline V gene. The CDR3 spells CASSQDPSGGAVETQYF.

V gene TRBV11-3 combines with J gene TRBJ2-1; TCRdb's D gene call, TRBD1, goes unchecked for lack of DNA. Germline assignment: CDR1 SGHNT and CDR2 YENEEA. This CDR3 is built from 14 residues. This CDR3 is CASSLGGTVNEQFF.

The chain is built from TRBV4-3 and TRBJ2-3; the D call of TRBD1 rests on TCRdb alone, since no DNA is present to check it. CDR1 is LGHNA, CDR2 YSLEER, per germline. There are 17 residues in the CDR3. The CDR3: CASSQGAAGGSTDTQYF.

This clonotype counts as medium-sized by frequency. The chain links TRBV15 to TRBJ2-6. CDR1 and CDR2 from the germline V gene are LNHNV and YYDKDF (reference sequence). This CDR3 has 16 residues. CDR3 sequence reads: CATSVRVFSGANVLTF. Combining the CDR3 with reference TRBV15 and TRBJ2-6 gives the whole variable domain DAMVIQNPRYQVTQFGKPVTLSCSQTLNHNVMYWYQQKSSQAPKLLFHYYDKDFNNEADTPDNFQSRRPNTSFCFLDIRSPGLGDTAMYLCATSVRVFSGANVLTFGAGSRLTVL.

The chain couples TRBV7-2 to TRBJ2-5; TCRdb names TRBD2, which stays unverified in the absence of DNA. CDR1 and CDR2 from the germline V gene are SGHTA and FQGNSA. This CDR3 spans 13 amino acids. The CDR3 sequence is CASSLGGRETQYF. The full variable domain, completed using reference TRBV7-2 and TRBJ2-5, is GAGVSQSPSNKVTEKGKDVELRCDPISGHTALYWYRQSLGQGLEFLIYFQGNSAPDKSGLPSDRFSAERTGGSVSTLTIQRTQQEDSAVYLCASSLGGRETQYFGPGTRLLVL.

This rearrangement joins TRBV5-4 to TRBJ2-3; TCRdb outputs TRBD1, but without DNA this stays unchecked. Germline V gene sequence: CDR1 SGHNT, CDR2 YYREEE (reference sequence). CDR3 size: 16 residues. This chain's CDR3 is CASTTAAGRGTDTQYF.

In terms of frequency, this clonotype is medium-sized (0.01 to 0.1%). CDR3 amino acids: CASSLVRGTGELFF. The rearrangement links TRBV27 to TRBJ2-2; the TCRdb call, TRBD1, lacks DNA for checking. Germline loops: CDR1 MNHEY, CDR2 SMNVEV (reference sequence). This CDR3 contains 14 residues.

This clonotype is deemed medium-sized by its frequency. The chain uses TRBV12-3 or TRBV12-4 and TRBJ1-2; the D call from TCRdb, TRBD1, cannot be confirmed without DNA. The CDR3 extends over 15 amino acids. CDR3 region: CASSPRQGSSYGYTF.

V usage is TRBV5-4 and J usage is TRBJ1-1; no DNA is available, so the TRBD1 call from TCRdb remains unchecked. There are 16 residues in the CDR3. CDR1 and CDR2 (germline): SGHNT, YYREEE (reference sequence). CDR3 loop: CASSLTGTGGFTEAFF.

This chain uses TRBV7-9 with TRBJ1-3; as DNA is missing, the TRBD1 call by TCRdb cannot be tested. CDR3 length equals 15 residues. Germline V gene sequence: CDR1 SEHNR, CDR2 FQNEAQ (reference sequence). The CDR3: CASSGGQAAGNTIYF.